This T cell receptor (beta chain) originates from a study of PD-1 and CTLA-4 blockade in melanoma. This clone is a singleton in its sample. The data were produced by immunoSEQ multiplex PCR, yet TCRdb's version contains in-frame clones alone and is incomplete. The sample records about 31,000 clones, 91% being singletons. CDR1 SGHRS and CDR2 YFSETQ come from the germline V gene. There are 14 residues in the CDR3. V was trimmed by 1 base and J by 1 base, leaving 8 bases between them. The sequencing used CD8+ T cells from peripheral blood, collected from a patient given anti-PD-1 treatment. The TCR originated in a human donor with melanoma. The gene calls are TRBV5-1 and TRBJ1-1; D gene uncertain. CDR3 residues: CASSLPDSNTEAFF. The CDR3 coding sequence is TGCGCCAGCAGCTTGCCGGACTCGAACACTGAAGCTTTCTTT. Full variable domain (remainder filled in from reference TRBV5-1 and TRBJ1-1): KAGVTQTPRYLIKTRGQQVTLSCSPISGHRSVSWYQQTPGQGLQFLFEYFSETQRNKGNFPGRFSGRQFSNSRSEMNVSTLELGDSALYLCASSLPDSNTEAFFGQGTRLTVV.